The present T cell receptor (beta chain) was sequenced within a study of shared clonotypes between healthy human individuals. Overall study: A few men and a couple of women, aged 18 to 49, were donors.

Trimming pared 2 bases from V and 2 bases from J, leaving 10 bases between. The CDR3 has 14 amino acids. In germline, CDR1 is MNHEY, CDR2 SVGAGI. Study outcomes and limitations: Generation of non-shared clonotypes was less probable than generation of clonotypes shared by all four donors. Investigators expected sequencing depth to affect clonotype sharing among donors.

When replicate PCRs were run on sorted subsets, they used 200 ng DNA, some 29,000 T cell genomes. Profiled with immunoSEQ multiplex PCR; TCRdb holds only in-frame clones, not every one. Seen here are some 2.1 million clones, over 85% observed once, and the top ten hold 1% to 1.3%. This clone has a handful of counts. The antigen is not known. Other DNA sequences in this specimen translate into the identical CDR3. Naivety among CD8 cells was defined by CD45RO negativity and positive CCR7 selection, thereby excluding terminally differentiated effector memory CD45RA+ cells. The J gene is TRBJ2-7, the V gene TRBV6-5; tentatively, D is TRBD1 (6 bases). Sequencing was done on a sample of naive CD8+ T cells sorted from blood. This TCR was sampled from a man younger than 35 in good health. The CDR3 bases are TGTGCCAGCAGTTACGGGGCAGGGGCCTACGAGCAGTACTTC. Translated, it gives CASSYGAGAYEQYF.